This T cell receptor (beta chain) stems from a study of cytomegalovirus exposure and HLA in healthy donors (TCRdb year 2017). Regarding the complete study: An earlier analysis of around 600 of the donors reported 250 to 300 Gb of sequence data and more than 90 million unique TCR beta sequences from about 200 million T cells. An early release covering 550 to 700 HLA-typed donors comprised roughly 300 gigabases of sequencing data and 85 million to 100 million unique TCR sequences. Of the roughly 430 genotyped donors, about 80% fell in the genetic ancestry cluster associated with self-reported Caucasian donors. The study aimed to test whether signatures of past pathogen exposure could be identified by cataloging public T cell receptors. The study used immunosequencing to profile the T cell repertoires of 600 to 850 subjects and linked those repertoires to cytomegalovirus serostatus. Along with the roughly 700-subject first cohort, a separate validation cohort of around 110 different subjects was used. To predict cytomegalovirus infection status, the study brought together high-throughput TCR immunosequencing, statistical association of individual TCRs with disease status, and machine learning. In a later analysis, previously published TCR beta repertoires from several hundred donors were re-analyzed and high-resolution HLA genotyping was added so that TCR occurrence patterns could be studied. In the later analysis, no new phenotypic data were used to find candidate immune exposures; instead, reliance was placed on TCR beta sequences and their occurrence across donors. To decide whether each TCR beta V gene segment behaved as functional or pseudogenic, an earlier analysis of 587 of the donors relied on high-throughput TCR beta sequencing. Donor age, sex, ethnicity and CMV serostatus were collected together with the repertoire data. Genome-wide SNP genotypes for about 60% of the roughly 700 donors were used in a later genetic analysis, which treated that subset as a discovery cohort. Every repertoire in the discovery cohort had been generated on one and the same sequencing platform. Class I and class II HLA loci were covered by the typing at four-digit resolution. Typing coverage differed by locus: A, B, C, DRB1 and DQB1 were typed in about 629-640 donors, DQA1 in approximately 520, DPA1 in 600 to 610, and DPB1 in 472. Because of strong linkage in the cohort, roughly five DR-DQ haplotypes were treated as single units for association and clustering. Among 300 to 500 genotyped donors of the cohort, an average of approximately 220,000 unique TCR beta nucleotide sequences was sequenced per donor, of which about 19% were non-productive.

In total, approximately 700 healthy bone marrow donors made up the cohort. Cohort members were all nominally healthy when sampled, although unrecorded immune exposures were likely present. The donor tested CMV seronegative, placing the donor among the 350 or so seronegative members of the cohort. A peripheral blood sample was collected from each donor, and TCR beta sequencing was performed on peripheral blood mononuclear cells. The Qiagen DNeasy Blood Extraction Kit was used to extract genomic DNA from the blood cell samples. What the research found in general, with its limitations: A cluster of highly shared sequence variants was judged likely to represent a technical artifact of the sequencing pipeline. The study listed 164 TCR beta chains as associated with cytomegalovirus. In a later analysis, TCR association rates were found to vary across HLA loci, with the most associated TCRs seen for DRB1 alleles and the fewest for HLA-C alleles. Presence/absence analyses assumed roughly uniform sequencing depth across donors, an assumption that may not hold. When HLA alleles, especially DR and DQ, strongly co-occurred, attributing TCR associations to individual alleles was difficult. In vitro tests confirmed that a few of the cytomegalovirus-associated TCR beta chains recognize cytomegalovirus antigens. The classifier was reported to diagnose cytomegalovirus status with high specificity and sensitivity in both the original cohort and the validation cohort. Because HLA typing was missing for some donors at each locus, association tests included only the typed subset. Immune exposure information for the cohort was limited to CMV serostatus. About 17 rarely observed V segments, including chromosome 9 orphons, were excluded from the earlier analysis of 550 to 700 of the donors because counts were too low. A further reported finding was that TCR beta sequences accurately predicted the HLA-A and HLA-B alleles for most subjects in the first cohort. This cohort had only TCR beta chains sequenced, and the lack of alpha or paired-chain data limited which features could be detected. Compared with equally common non-associated chains, HLA-associated TCR beta chains in a later analysis were more clonally expanded and had lower generation probabilities. In a later genetic analysis, a missense DCLRE1C variant was associated with V-gene and J-gene trimming of TCR beta chains, and the association was replicated in an independent cohort. A later analysis reported that several top co-occurrence clusters appeared linked to parvovirus B19, influenza, CMV and Epstein-Barr virus. According to a later analysis, most CMV-associated TCR beta chains appeared to be HLA-restricted, and the HLA associations seemed to be driven largely by CMV exposure. Most TCR sequences were seen in very few donors, while some public TCRs were found in many individuals. In a later genetic analysis, fewer N-insertions in productive TCRs were reported among donors in an Asian-associated ancestry cluster than the roughly 700-donor mean. Some IMGT-functional V segments, including TRBV6-2 and TRBV6-3, could not be distinguished by the 87-base-pair reads and were therefore excluded. In an earlier analysis of over 550 of the donors, most TCR beta V segments were observed in productive rearrangements about 87% or about 30% of the time, broadly matching IMGT annotations. The authors suggested that the approach could potentially be generalized to other disease states and immunological phenotypes. Specific HLA alleles were associated with some 15,000 TCR beta sequences at a false discovery rate of 0.05 in a later analysis. Linkage disequilibrium might explain the correlated functional status among segregating V segments, but an unknown experimental factor could not be ruled out.

This clone turned up a few times. Its target antigen remains unknown. Nothing much larger sits one base from this clone, and base qualities are not available. Library method: the immunoSEQ multiplex PCR assay. For the multiplex PCR, a mixture combining 60 forward primers for TCR Vbeta segments and 13 reverse primers for TCR Jbeta segments was used. A multiplex PCR assay on genomic DNA amplified the CDR3 region of rearranged TCR beta genes. The amplified TCR beta libraries were sequenced on the Illumina HiSeq System as 87-base-pair reads. The paper's data handling went like this. Across the 700 or so repertoires, a later analysis counted tens of millions of unique TCR beta chains, around 11 million of which were shared by at least two donors. Raw reads were error-corrected and collapsed into unique sequences with a nearest-neighbor algorithm that merged closely related sequences to remove PCR and sequencing errors. Alignment of CDR3 sequences to IMGT reference sequences was used to assign V, D and J gene segments. For a sequence to be retained, a match of at least six nucleotides to both a V gene segment and a J gene segment was required. A rearrangement was called productive if the CDR3 had no stop codons and remained in frame with V and J, and every other rearrangement was called non-productive. CDR3 was defined by IMGT convention, running from the second conserved V-encoded cysteine to the conserved J-encoded phenylalanine. The earlier analysis of 500 to 650 of the donors excluded any sequence lacking an unambiguous match to a single V gene segment. An earlier analysis of a few hundred of the donors classified V segments as functional when productive rearrangements were above 56.7% and as segregating when the standard deviation between donors was above 5%. A statistical classification framework was built for diagnosing cytomegalovirus status from the catalog of TCR beta chain sequences. In a later analysis, V and J genes were assigned by comparing TCR nucleotide sequences against IMGT/GENE-DB human TR gene sequences. In a later analysis, CDR3 sequences and most-parsimonious VDJ recombination scenarios were assigned using the TCRdist pipeline. A later analysis defined each TCR beta chain by its CDR3 amino acid sequence plus V-gene family, and excluded reads lacking a unique V-gene family. A later analysis removed roughly 590 highly shared, low-generation-probability nucleotide sequences to deal with suspected cross-contamination and a sequencing artifact. A later analysis calculated a clonal expansion index for each public chain from normalized within-repertoire ranks of inferred template counts. In a later analysis, generation probabilities were computed with a VDJ recombination model fitted to out-of-frame rearrangements, and the resulting probabilities were checked against IGoR. A later analysis scored TCR-TCR, TCR-HLA and TCR-CMV co-occurrence with hypergeometric tests, applying a repertoire-size bias correction to TCR pairs. In a later analysis, false discovery rates were estimated by permuting HLA or CMV assignments 20 times. In a later analysis, co-occurring TCRs were grouped with DBSCAN, and TCRdist sequence similarity was added when clustering was performed within HLA-allele-positive subsets. Repertoires with fewer than 30,000 or more than 120,000 public chains, plus five repertoires with anomalous nucleotide sharing, were excluded from co-occurrence clustering. TCRdb holds this immuneACCESS table with in-frame rearrangements only. Some clones are missing; in checked studies, unresolved V genes explain under half, and the rest has no known cause. V, J and clone size were drawn from that table, and D and trimming were deduced from the DNA. The sample yields around 200,000 clones; around 89% were counted once. The top ten clones comprise about 1% of the sample.

The trim is 4 bases for V and 3 bases for J, with a gap of 12 bases between the germline ends. From a lookup of the germline V gene, CDR1 and CDR2 are SQVTM and ANQGSEA. The CDR3 covers 13 residues, taking in both the cysteine and the phenylalanine. Of all the DNA, just the CDR3 is kept, 39 bases in frame from base 1. The sequence was obtained from a woman between 18 and 29 years old in good health and CMV-seronegative. Source material: PBMCs. The chain is made from TRBV29-1 and TRBJ1-2; no D gene is confidently identified. The DNA sequence is given as TGCAGCGTTGTCGCCGGTTCATACTATGGCTACACCTTC. This is translated as CSVVAGSYYGYTF.